This is a list of T cell receptor beta chains from one sample in a study of cytomegalovirus exposure and HLA in healthy donors. TCRdb keeps only in-frame clones here, not all; method: immunoSEQ multiplex PCR. The sample yields more than 90,000 clones, 75% to 90% seen once. Sequencing was done on a sample of PBMCs. All receptors derive from a man between 25 and 39 years old in good health and CMV-seronegative. CDR3s include the opening cysteine and the closing phenylalanine or tryptophan.

TRBJ2-7 TRBV7-2 CASSSTSGSYEQYF
TRBJ2-7 TRBV9 CASSGTSGGLHEQYF
TRBJ2-5 TRBV7-2 CASSLATSGETQYF
TRBJ2-7 TRBV5-6 CASAPSPSYEQYF
TRBJ2-5 TRBV20-1 CSARLAETQYF
TRBJ2-7 TRBV7-2 CASSEQGDSYEQYF
TRBJ1-5 TRBV28 CASSNGGAGQPQHF
TRBJ2-6 TRBV5-5 CASSLGPQGSVSSGANVLTF
TRBJ2-1 TRBV6-1 CASSGGGGSYNEQFF
TRBJ1-4 TRBV29-1 CSVEAGLGEKLFF
TRBJ1-1 TRBV6-6 CASSTGGRAEAFF
TRBJ2-5 TRBV29-1 CSVPGPQLTTQYF
TRBJ2-2 TRBV30 CAGGTVNTGELFF
TRBJ1-2 TRBV28 CASISLHRGNGYTF
TRBJ1-2 TRBV6-6 CASSRPAEGAGGYTF
TRBJ1-1 TRBV28 CASSVLRDRNTEAFF
TRBJ2-7 TRBV6-5 CASGPDRGSSYEQYF
TRBJ1-2 TRBV7-9 CASSLEGGEGPHYGYTF
TRBJ1-3 TRBV10-3 CAIGSRDIENTIYF
TRBJ2-1 TRBV7-2 CASSLVSDSYNEQFF
TRBJ1-3 TRBV5-1 CASSRTGYDGNTIYF
TRBJ2-2 TRBV19 CASSKNGQGVRTGELFF
TRBJ1-6 TRBV28 CASRKQGMALFSPLHF
TRBJ1-3 TRBV28 CASSFAPGQGSGNTIYF
TRBJ1-6 TRBV11-3 CASTHQGGRQPSYNSPLHF
TRBJ1-2 TRBV10-3 CAISESTGRVSYGYTF
TRBJ1-2 TRBV5-1 CASSQTGWQGLSGYTF
TRBJ2-5 TRBV6-5 CASRKGAGETQYF
TRBJ2-3 TRBV6-6 CASSYRDRESTDTQYF
TRBJ1-3 TRBV30 CASTIDSGNTIYF
TRBJ1-1 TRBV7-9 CASSLGRTEAFF
TRBJ2-1 TRBV7-9 CASVFGGGYGYNEQFF